Listed below are T cell receptor beta chains from one sample, sequenced in a study of blood T cell repertoires in COVID-19. Generated by immunoSEQ multiplex PCR, the TCRdb table keeps only in-frame clones and is missing some. The repertoire has 300,000 to 400,000 clones, approximately 90% of them found once; the top ten carry approximately 4%. What was sequenced was peripheral blood. The receptors come from a woman aged 45-60 years with active or convalescent COVID-19. Both conserved end residues are part of each CDR3. The D gene is left open where the match is weak. Not every row has a clone size; where given, it reads once, few, many or a size class.

size	D	V	J	CDR3	DNA
few	NA	TRBV19	TRBJ1-3	CASRMTVSGNTIYF	TGTGCCAGTAGGATGACAGTCTCTGGAAACACCATATATTTT
NA	NA	TRBV5-6	TRBJ2-5	CASSLKGYYQETQYF	TGTGCCAGCAGCTTGAAGGGGTACTACCAAGAGACCCAGTACTTC
NA	NA	TRBV6-5	TRBJ2-7	CASTREGRVGNEQYF	TGTGCCAGCACCCGCGAAGGTCGGGTTGGCAACGAGCAGTACTTC
NA	NA	TRBV30	TRBJ1-1	CAWSQYAARPFWTEAFF	TGTGCCTGGAGTCAGTACGCGGCGAGGCCCTTCTGGACTGAAGCTTTCTTT
NA	TRBD1	TRBV19	TRBJ1-5	CASSGGQLSNQPQHF	TGTGCCAGTAGTGGGGGACAGTTAAGCAATCAGCCCCAGCATTTT
NA	NA	TRBV12-3/TRBV12-4	TRBJ1-5	CASTPGGEQPQHF	TGTGCCAGCACCCCGGGAGGGGAACAGCCCCAGCATTTT
NA	NA	TRBV28	TRBJ2-3	CASTPLGRGESTQYF	TGTGCCAGCACCCCCTTAGGGAGAGGAGAGAGTACGCAGTATTTT
NA	NA	TRBV30	TRBJ1-1	CAWSLEGAYTEAFF	TGTGCCTGGAGTTTGGAAGGAGCTTACACTGAAGCTTTCTTT
NA	NA	TRBV9	TRBJ2-1	CASTPGKASYNEQFF	TGTGCCAGCACCCCCGGGAAGGCCAGCTACAATGAGCAGTTCTTC
NA	NA	TRBV19	TRBJ1-1	CASAQHFGLATEAFF	TGTGCCAGTGCACAGCACTTTGGGCTGGCAACTGAAGCTTTCTTT